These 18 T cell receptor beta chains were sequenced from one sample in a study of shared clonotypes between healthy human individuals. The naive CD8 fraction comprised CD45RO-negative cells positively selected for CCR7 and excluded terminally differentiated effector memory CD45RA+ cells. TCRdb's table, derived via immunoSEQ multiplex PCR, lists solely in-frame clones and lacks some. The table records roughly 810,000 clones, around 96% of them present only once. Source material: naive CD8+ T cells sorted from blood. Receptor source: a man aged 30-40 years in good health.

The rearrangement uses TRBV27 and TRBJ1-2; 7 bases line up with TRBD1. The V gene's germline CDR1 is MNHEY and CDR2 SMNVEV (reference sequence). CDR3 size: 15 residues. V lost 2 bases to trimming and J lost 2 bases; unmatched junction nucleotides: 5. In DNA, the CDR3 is TGTGCCAGCAGTTTAAATGGGGGACAGAACTATGGCTACACCTTC. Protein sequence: CASSLNGGQNYGYTF.

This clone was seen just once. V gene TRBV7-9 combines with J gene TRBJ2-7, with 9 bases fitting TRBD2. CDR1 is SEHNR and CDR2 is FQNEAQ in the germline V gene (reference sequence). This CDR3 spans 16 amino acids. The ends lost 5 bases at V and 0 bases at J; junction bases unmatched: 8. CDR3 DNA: TGTGCCAGCAGCCCACCGGGTAGCGGGAGCTCCTACGAGCAGTACTTC. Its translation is CASSPPGSGSSYEQYF.

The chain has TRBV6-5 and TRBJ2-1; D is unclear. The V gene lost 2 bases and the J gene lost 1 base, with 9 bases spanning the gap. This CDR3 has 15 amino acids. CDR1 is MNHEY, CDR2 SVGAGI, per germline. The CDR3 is CASSYEDGSYNEQFF. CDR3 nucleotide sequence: TGTGCCAGCAGTTACGAGGACGGATCCTACAATGAGCAGTTCTTC.

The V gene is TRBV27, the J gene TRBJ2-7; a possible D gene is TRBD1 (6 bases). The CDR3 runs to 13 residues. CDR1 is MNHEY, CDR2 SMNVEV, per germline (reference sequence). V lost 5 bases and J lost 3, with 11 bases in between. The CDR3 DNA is TGTGCCAGCAGTGGACAGTCGGACTACGAGCAGTACTTC. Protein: CASSGQSDYEQYF.

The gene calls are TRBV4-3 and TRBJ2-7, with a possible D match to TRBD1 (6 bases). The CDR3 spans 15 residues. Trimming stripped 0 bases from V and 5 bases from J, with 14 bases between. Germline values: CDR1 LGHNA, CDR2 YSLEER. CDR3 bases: TGCGCCAGCAGCCAAGATCTAGGACAGCGGAACGAGCAGTACTTC. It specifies CASSQDLGQRNEQYF.

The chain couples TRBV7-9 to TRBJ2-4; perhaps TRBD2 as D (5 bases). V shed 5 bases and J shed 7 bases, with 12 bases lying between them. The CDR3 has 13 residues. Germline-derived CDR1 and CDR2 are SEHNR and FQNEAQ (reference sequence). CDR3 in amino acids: CASSPAAGNIQYF. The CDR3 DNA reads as TGTGCCAGCAGCCCAGCCGCGGGTAACATTCAGTACTTC. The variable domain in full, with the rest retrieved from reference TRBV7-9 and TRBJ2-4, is DTGVSQNPRHKITKRGQNVTFRCDPISEHNRLYWYRQTLGQGPEFLTYFQNEAQLEKSRLLSDRFSAERPKGSFSTLEIQRTEQGDSAMYLCASSPAAGNIQYFGAGTRLSVL.

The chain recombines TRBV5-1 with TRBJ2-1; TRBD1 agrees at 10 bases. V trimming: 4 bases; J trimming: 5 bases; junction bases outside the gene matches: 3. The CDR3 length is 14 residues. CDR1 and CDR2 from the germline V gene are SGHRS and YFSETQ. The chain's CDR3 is CASSDRGPDNEQFF. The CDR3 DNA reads TGCGCCAGCAGCGACAGGGGGCCGGACAATGAGCAGTTCTTC.

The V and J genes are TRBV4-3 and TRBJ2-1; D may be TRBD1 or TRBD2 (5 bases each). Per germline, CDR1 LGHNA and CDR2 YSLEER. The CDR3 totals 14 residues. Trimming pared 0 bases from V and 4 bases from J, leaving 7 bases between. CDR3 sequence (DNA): TGCGCCAGCAGCCAAGAGTGGGGGTACAATGAGCAGTTCTTC. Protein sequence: CASSQEWGYNEQFF.

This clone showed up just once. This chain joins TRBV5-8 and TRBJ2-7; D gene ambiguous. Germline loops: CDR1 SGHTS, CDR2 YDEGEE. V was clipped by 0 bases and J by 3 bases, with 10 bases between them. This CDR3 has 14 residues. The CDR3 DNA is TGTGCCAGCAGCTTGGAATTGAGTAGCTACGAGCAGTACTTC. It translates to CASSLELSSYEQYF.

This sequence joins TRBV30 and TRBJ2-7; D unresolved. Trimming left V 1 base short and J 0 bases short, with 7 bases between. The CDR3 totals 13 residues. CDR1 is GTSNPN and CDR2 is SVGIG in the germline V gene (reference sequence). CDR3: CAWSGGPSYEQYF. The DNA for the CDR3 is TGTGCCTGGAGTGGTGGGCCCTCCTACGAGCAGTACTTC.

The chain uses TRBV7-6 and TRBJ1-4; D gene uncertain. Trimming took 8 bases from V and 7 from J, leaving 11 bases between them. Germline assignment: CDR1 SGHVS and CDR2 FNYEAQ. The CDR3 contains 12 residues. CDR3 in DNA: TGTGCCAGCGGCCTGTCGGGTGAAAAACTGTTTTTT. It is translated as CASGLSGEKLFF.

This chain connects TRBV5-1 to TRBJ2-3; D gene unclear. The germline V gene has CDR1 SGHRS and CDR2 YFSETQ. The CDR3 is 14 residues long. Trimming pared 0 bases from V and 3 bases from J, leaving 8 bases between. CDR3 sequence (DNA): TGCGCCAGCAGCTTGGCGGCACGAACAGATACGCAGTATTTT. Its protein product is CASSLAARTDTQYF.

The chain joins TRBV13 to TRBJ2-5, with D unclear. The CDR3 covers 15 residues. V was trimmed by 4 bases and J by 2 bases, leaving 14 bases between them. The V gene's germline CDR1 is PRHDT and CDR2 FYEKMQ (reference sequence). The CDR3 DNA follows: TGTGCCAGCAGCTCGGAAGGACGGCTACAAGAGACCCAGTACTTC. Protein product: CASSSEGRLQETQYF.

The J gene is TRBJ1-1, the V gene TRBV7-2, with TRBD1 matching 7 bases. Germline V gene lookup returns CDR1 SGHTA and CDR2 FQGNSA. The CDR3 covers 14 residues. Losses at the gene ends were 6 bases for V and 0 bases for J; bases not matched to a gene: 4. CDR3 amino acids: CASRPTGLNTEAFF. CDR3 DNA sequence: TGTGCCAGCAGGCCGACAGGGTTGAACACTGAAGCTTTCTTT.

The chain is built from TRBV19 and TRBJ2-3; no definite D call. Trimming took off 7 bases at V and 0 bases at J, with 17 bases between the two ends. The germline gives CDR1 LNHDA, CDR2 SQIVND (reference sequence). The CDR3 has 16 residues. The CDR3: CASISEPHSSTDTQYF. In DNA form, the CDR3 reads TGTGCCAGTATCTCCGAGCCCCACTCTAGCACAGATACGCAGTATTTT.

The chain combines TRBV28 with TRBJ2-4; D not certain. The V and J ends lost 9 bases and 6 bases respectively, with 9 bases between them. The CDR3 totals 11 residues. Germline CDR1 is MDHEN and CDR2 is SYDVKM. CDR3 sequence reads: CASESRNIQYF. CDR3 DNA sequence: TGTGCCAGTGAGTCTAGAAACATTCAGTACTTC.

The CDR3 is CASSSLAGISYNEQFF. The CDR3 DNA follows: TGTGCCAGCAGCTCCCTGGCGGGAATCTCCTACAATGAGCAGTTCTTC. V gene TRBV7-9 combines with J gene TRBJ2-1; tentatively, D is TRBD2 (6 bases). The ends were cut back, 4 bases at V and 0 bases at J, with 13 bases in the middle. Looked up from germline, CDR1 is SEHNR and CDR2 is FQNEAQ (reference sequence). The CDR3 has 16 amino acids. Combining the CDR3 with reference TRBV7-9 and TRBJ2-1 gives the whole variable domain DTGVSQNPRHKITKRGQNVTFRCDPISEHNRLYWYRQTLGQGPEFLTYFQNEAQLEKSRLLSDRFSAERPKGSFSTLEIQRTEQGDSAMYLCASSSLAGISYNEQFFGPGTRLTVL.

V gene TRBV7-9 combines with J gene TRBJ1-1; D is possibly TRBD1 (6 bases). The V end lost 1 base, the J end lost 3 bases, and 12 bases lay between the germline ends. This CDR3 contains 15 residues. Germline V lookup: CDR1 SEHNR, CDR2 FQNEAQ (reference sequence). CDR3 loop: CASSLGLGQYTEAFF. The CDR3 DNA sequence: TGTGCCAGCAGCTTAGGGCTCGGACAGTACACTGAAGCTTTCTTT.